This T cell receptor (beta chain) was documented in a study of human T cells and chemical hapten exposure. Time point indicated: patch test 1, 2 weeks after DPC sensitization. The treatment is: therapeutic diphenylcyclopropenone sensitization with weekly scalp DPC. TCRdb reprocessed the RACE reads with MiXCR, giving one entry per CDR3 protein. The sample has about 340,000 distinct CDR3 sequences; under 9% are singletons. This clonotype was recorded a few times. V was clipped by 4 bases and J by 6 bases, with 18 bases between them. Per germline, CDR1 SGHVS and CDR2 FQNEAQ. The CDR3 totals 15 residues. The chain combines TRBV7-8 with TRBJ1-2; perhaps TRBD1 as D (6 bases). Sequenced here: whole blood, sampled in connection with sensitization to the hapten diphenylcyclopropenone (DPC). The receptor's source is a young woman with alopecia areata. Some clones in this sample may be carry-over from other donors' samples. Here the CDR3 DNA reads TGTGCCAGCAGCTACGTACAGGGTCAGATCGATGGCTACACCTTC. It specifies CASSYVQGQIDGYTF.